The clone carrying this TCR beta chain was detected only a few times. These data belong to a study of blood T cell repertoires in COVID-19. Overall study: Both acute and convalescent COVID-19 samples were obtained from the United States, Italy and Spain. Sources were T cells, B-cell-depleted T cells, or PBMCs; the material itself was cDNA or gDNA.

The CDR3 is 16 amino acids. Germline CDR1 reads SNHLY; CDR2 reads FYNNEI. Trimming removed 4 bases at V and 0 bases at J, with 13 bases between. As handled by the study authors: Reference gene primer amplification yielded estimated nucleated cell counts. Repertoires were generated with immunoSEQ multiplex PCR, while TCRdb's copy carries only in-frame clones and drops some. V, J and clone size are those of that table, while D and trimming were read from the DNA. The sample has roughly 100,000 clones, 91% seen once. The rearrangement joins TRBV2 to TRBJ1-5; D perhaps matches TRBD1 (5 bases). The specimen was peripheral blood. This receptor was identified in a man in his late teens or twenties with acute or convalescent COVID-19. In DNA form, the CDR3 reads TGTGCCAGCAGTGTAACAGGAATTTATAGCAATCAGCCCCAGCATTTT. Encoded protein: CASSVTGIYSNQPQHF.